Listed here are 14 T cell receptor beta chains from one sample, sequenced in a study of cytomegalovirus exposure and HLA in healthy donors. PCR amplification relied on 60 Vbeta primers (plus 13 Jbeta primers). Profiled with immunoSEQ multiplex PCR; TCRdb holds only in-frame clones, not every one. The table shows some 97,000 clones, with 70% to 85% occurring only once. The sample consisted of PBMCs. The receptors here all came from a young woman in good health and CMV-seronegative.

The chain couples TRBV9 to TRBJ2-3; tentative D call: TRBD1 (6 bases). The CDR3 has 14 residues. Germline V gene lookup returns CDR1 SGDLS and CDR2 YYNGEE. The ends were cut back, 4 bases at V and 4 bases at J, with 13 bases in the middle. The CDR3 sequence: CASSPTGLSDTQYF. The CDR3 DNA is TGTGCCAGCAGCCCTACAGGGTTATCAGATACGCAGTATTTT.

This clone was recorded a few times. This chain uses TRBV6-5 with TRBJ1-3; 7 nucleotides agree with TRBD1. The CDR3 has 15 amino acids. Germline V lookup: CDR1 MNHEY, CDR2 SVGAGI. The V gene end was trimmed by 0 bases and the J gene end by 4 bases; junction bases not matched to a gene: 3. The CDR3 sequence: CASSYSSRGGNTIYF. The CDR3 bases are TGTGCCAGCAGTTACTCGAGCAGGGGGGGAAACACCATATATTTT.

The rearrangement links TRBV7-2 to TRBJ2-4, with TRBD2 matching 10 bases. The CDR3 contains 16 residues. The germline V gene encodes CDR1 SGHTA and CDR2 FQGNSA. The J segment lost 1 base and the V segment lost 4 bases, leaving 4 bases of the junction unmatched. Here the CDR3 reads CASSSEAGGAKNIQYF. As DNA, the CDR3 is TGTGCCAGCAGCTCAGAAGCGGGAGGGGCCAAAAACATTCAGTACTTC.

V gene TRBV5-4 combines with J gene TRBJ2-5; 11 bases are shared with TRBD2. The germline CDR1 and CDR2 sequences are SGHNT and YYREEE (reference sequence). With V trimmed by 5 bases and J by 4 bases, 10 bases remained unmatched. The CDR3 contains 16 residues. CDR3 residues: CASSREVAGGPETQYF. CDR3 coding DNA: TGTGCCAGCAGTCGCGAGGTAGCGGGAGGGCCAGAGACCCAGTACTTC.

The sample holds a few counts of this clone. V is TRBV7-9 and J is TRBJ1-1; no firm D call. CDR3 length: 14 amino acids. The V gene's germline CDR1 is SEHNR and CDR2 FQNEAQ (reference sequence). Trimming cost V 4 bases and J 5 bases, with 14 bases left between them. The CDR3 spells CASSSFARVTEAFF. CDR3 nucleotides: TGTGCCAGCAGCTCTTTTGCGAGGGTTACTGAAGCTTTCTTT.

V is TRBV4-3 and J is TRBJ1-4; 9 nucleotides align to TRBD1. Trimming cost V 1 base and J 8 bases; bases outside gene matches: 8. In germline, CDR1 is LGHNA, CDR2 YSLEER. CDR3 length: 16 residues. CDR3 region: CASSQGAGTGSEKLFF. The CDR3 DNA follows: TGCGCCAGCAGCCAAGGGGCGGGGACAGGGAGCGAAAAACTGTTTTTT.

The chain has TRBV9 and TRBJ2-1; TRBD2 matches 9 bases. This CDR3 comprises 18 residues. The germline gives CDR1 SGDLS, CDR2 YYNGEE. V gave up 4 bases and J gave up 0 bases; unmatched junction bases: 11. This CDR3 reads CASSRQPTSGPSYNEQFF. The CDR3 DNA reads as TGTGCCAGCAGCCGTCAGCCTACTAGCGGGCCCTCCTACAATGAGCAGTTCTTC.

The genes are TRBV6-1 and TRBJ1-5; D ambiguous. The germline gives CDR1 MNHNS, CDR2 SASEGT. The CDR3 has 13 amino acids. V lost 5 bases, J lost 0 bases, and 5 bases lay in between. CDR3 DNA sequence: TGTGCCAGCAGTTGGAGTAGCAATCAGCCCCAGCATTTT. Translating gives CASSWSSNQPQHF.

In its sample, this clone was seen a few times. The chain employs TRBV28 and TRBJ1-3, with D tentatively TRBD1 (5 bases). V lost 7 bases and J lost 0, with 13 bases in between. In germline, CDR1 is MDHEN, CDR2 SYDVKM. The CDR3 consists of 15 residues. The DNA of the CDR3 is TGTGCCAGCACCCCCGACAGATTCTCTGGAAACACCATATATTTT. Translation gives CASTPDRFSGNTIYF.

This chain links TRBV4-3 with TRBJ2-5; tentative D call: TRBD2 (5 bases). The end of the DNA aligns better with TRBJ2-7, so the J call may be wrong. This CDR3 spans 16 amino acids. Germline V lookup: CDR1 LGHNA, CDR2 YSLEER. CDR3 nucleotide sequence: TGCGCCAGCAGCCAAGATCTCGGGATGTACTCCTACGAGCAGTACTTC. It codes for CASSQDLGMYSYEQYF.

This clone occurred a few times. The CDR3 DNA follows: TGCGCCAGCAGCCAAGACTCGGGGGAGGGCATTCAGTACTTC. Translated, it gives CASSQDSGEGIQYF. The chain has TRBV4-3 and TRBJ2-4; 7 positions agree with TRBD2. V gave up 0 bases and J gave up 9 bases; unmatched junction bases: 5. This CDR3 contains 14 residues. CDR1 is LGHNA and CDR2 is YSLEER in the germline V gene.

DNA of the CDR3: TGTGCCAGTAGTCTTGACAACTCTGGGGCCAACGTCCTGACTTTC. Amino acids: CASSLDNSGANVLTF. The rearrangement joins TRBV19 to TRBJ2-6; D gene unclear. Germline V gene lookup returns CDR1 LNHDA and CDR2 SQIVND (reference sequence). V gave up 5 bases and J gave up 0 bases, with 8 bases separating them. This CDR3 contains 15 residues.

The rearrangement joins TRBV7-9 to TRBJ2-1; 8 bases agree with TRBD1. With V trimmed by 4 bases and J by 7 bases, 9 bases remained unmatched. The germline gives CDR1 SEHNR, CDR2 FQNEAQ (reference sequence). This CDR3 spans 15 amino acids. In DNA, the CDR3 is TGTGCCAGCAGCTCCCCGGACAGGGTTGGGAATGAGCAGTTCTTC. It specifies CASSSPDRVGNEQFF.

The rearrangement links TRBV5-1 to TRBJ2-7; 8 bases align to TRBD2. V lost 2 bases and J lost 4; bases outside the gene matches: 8. Germline loops: CDR1 SGHRS, CDR2 YFSETQ. This CDR3 has 15 amino acids. The CDR3 sequence: CASSFRSGDLYEQYF. The CDR3 DNA reads as TGCGCCAGCAGCTTCCGTAGCGGGGACTTATACGAGCAGTACTTC.